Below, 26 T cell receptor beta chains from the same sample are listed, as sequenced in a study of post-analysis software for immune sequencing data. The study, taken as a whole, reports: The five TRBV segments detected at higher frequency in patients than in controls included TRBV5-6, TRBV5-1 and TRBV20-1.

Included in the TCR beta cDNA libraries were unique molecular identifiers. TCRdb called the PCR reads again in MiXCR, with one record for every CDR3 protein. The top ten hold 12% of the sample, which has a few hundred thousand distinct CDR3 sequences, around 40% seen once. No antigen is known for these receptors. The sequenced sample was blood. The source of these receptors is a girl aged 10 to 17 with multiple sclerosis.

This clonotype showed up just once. Written as DNA, the CDR3 is TGTGCCAGCAGCCAAGGTGTTACGCAGTATTTT. Amino acid sequence: CASSQGVTQYF. The chain couples TRBV3-1 to TRBJ2-3; D is ambiguous. Germline values: CDR1 LGHDT, CDR2 YNNKEL (reference sequence). This CDR3 is built from 11 residues. V was trimmed by 1 base and J by 8 bases, leaving 4 bases between them.

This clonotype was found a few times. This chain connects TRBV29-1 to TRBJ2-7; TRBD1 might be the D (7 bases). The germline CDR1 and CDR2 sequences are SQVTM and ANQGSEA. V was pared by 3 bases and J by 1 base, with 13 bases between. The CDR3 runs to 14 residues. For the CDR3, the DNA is TGCAGCGTTGAGGGCGGGACAGTATCCTACGAGCAGTACTTC. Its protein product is CSVEGGTVSYEQYF.

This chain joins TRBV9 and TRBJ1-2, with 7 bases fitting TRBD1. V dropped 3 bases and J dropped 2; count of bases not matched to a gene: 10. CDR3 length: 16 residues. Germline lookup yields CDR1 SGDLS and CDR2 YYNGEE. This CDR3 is CASSESVGQKNYGYTF. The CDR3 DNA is TGTGCCAGCAGCGAGTCTGTGGGACAGAAAAACTATGGCTACACCTTC.

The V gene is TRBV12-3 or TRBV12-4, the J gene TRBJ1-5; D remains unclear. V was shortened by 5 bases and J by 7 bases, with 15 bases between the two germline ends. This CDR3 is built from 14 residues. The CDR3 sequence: CASSPSSGVQPQHF. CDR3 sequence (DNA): TGTGCCAGCAGTCCGTCTAGTGGGGTGCAGCCCCAGCATTTT.

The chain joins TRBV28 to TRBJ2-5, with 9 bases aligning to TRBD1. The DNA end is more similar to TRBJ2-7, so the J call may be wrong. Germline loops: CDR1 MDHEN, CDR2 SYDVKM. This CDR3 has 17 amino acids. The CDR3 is CASSLVGQGLTLYEQYF. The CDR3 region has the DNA TGTGCCAGCAGTTTAGTTGGACAGGGGCTCACCTTATACGAGCAGTACTTC.

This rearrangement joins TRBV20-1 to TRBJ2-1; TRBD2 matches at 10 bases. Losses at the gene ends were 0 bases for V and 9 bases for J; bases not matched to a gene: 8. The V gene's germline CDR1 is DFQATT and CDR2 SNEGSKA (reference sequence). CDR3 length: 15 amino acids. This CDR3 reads CSARDSSGRATEQFF. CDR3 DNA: TGCAGTGCTAGAGATTCGAGCGGGAGGGCCACTGAGCAGTTCTTC.

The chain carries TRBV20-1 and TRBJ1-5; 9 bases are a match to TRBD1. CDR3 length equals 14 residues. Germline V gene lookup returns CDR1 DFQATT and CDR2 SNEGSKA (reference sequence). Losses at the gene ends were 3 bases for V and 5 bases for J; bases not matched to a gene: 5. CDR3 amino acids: CSARYGTGYQPQHF. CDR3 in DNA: TGCAGTGCTAGGTATGGGACAGGGTATCAGCCCCAGCATTTT.

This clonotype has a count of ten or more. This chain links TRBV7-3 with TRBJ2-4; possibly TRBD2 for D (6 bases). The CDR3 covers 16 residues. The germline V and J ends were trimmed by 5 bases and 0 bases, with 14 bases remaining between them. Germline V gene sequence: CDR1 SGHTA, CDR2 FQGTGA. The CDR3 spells CASSPQAGIAKNIQYF. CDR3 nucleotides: TGTGCCAGCAGCCCCCAGGCGGGAATAGCCAAAAACATTCAGTACTTC.

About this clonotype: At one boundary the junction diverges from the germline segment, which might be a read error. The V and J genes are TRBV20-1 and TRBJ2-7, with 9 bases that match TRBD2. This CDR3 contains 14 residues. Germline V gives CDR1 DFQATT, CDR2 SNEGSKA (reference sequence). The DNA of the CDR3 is TGCAGTGCTTATAGCGGGAGAGGGGGCTACGATCAGTACTTC. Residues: CSAYSGRGGYDQYF.

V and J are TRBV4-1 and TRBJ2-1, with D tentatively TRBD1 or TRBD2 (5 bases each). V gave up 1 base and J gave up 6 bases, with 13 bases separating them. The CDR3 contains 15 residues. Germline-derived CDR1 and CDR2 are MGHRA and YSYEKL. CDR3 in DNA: TGCGCCAGCAGCCAAGTGGCAGGGAGTCCCAATGAGCAGTTCTTC. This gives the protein CASSQVAGSPNEQFF.

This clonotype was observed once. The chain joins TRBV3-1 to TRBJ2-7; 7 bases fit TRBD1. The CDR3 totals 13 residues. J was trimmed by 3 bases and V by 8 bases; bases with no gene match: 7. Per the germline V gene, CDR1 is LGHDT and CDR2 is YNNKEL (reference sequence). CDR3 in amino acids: CASRQGMGYEQYF. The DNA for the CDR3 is TGTGCCAGCCGACAGGGCATGGGCTACGAGCAGTACTTC.

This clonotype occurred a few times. The chain's CDR3 is CASKGGYSAYEQYF. CDR3 sequence (DNA): TGTGCCAGCAAAGGTGGATACAGTGCCTACGAGCAGTACTTC. The gene calls are TRBV28 and TRBJ2-7; D not resolved. From germline, CDR1 is MDHEN and CDR2 SYDVKM. The CDR3 extends over 14 amino acids. Trimming cost V 7 bases and J 2 bases, with 15 bases left between them.

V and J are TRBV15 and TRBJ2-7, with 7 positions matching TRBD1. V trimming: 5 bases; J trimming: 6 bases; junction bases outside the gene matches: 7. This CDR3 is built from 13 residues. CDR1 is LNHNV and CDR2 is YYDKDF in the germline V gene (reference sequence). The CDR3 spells CATSSGTASEQYF. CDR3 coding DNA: TGTGCCACCAGCTCCGGGACAGCCTCCGAGCAGTACTTC.

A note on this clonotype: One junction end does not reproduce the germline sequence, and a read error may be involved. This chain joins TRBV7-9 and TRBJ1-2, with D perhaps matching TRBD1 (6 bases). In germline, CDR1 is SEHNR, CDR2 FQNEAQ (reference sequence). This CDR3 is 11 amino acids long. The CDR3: CASSSGDGCTF. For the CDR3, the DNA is TGTGCCAGCAGCTCAGGGGATGGCTGCACCTTC.

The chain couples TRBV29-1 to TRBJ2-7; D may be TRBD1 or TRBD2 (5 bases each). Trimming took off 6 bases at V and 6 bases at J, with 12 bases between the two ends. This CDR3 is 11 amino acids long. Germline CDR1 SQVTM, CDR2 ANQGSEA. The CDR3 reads CSVRGAGEQYF. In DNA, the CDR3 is TGCAGCGTCCGGGGCGCTGGCGAGCAGTACTTC.

DNA for the CDR3: TGTGCCAGCGGACCGTACAGGGGGCCCTACGAGCAGTACTTC. Residues: CASGPYRGPYEQYF. The chain combines TRBV6-5 with TRBJ2-4, with 9 bases aligning to TRBD1. The J call may be incorrect, as the DNA end agrees better with TRBJ2-7. The CDR3 totals 14 residues. Germline V gene data show CDR1 as MNHEY and CDR2 as SVGAGI.

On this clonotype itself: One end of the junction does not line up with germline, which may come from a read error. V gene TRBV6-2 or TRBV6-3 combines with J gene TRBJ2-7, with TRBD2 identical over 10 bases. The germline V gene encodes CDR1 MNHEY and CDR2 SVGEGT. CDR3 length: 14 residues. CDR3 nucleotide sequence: TGTACCAGTTCTAAAGCGGGAGGGCCGCTCGCGCAGTACTTC. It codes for CTSSKAGGPLAQYF.

The CDR3 sequence is CASSTTTQQFF. The CDR3 DNA reads as TGTGCCAGCAGCACGACTACCCAGCAGTTCTTC. This chain connects TRBV2 to TRBJ2-1, with D maybe TRBD2 (5 bases). V was cut by 6 bases and J by 11 bases, with 11 bases left in between. CDR1 and CDR2 from the germline V gene are SNHLY and FYNNEI. This CDR3 has 11 amino acids.

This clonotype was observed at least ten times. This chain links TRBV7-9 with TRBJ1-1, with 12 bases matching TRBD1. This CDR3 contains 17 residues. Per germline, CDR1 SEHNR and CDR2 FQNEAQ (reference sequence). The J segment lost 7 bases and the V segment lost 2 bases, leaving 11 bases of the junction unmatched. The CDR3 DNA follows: TGTGCCAGCAGCTTAAGTCCCGGGACAGGGGGCTTTGGTGAAGCTTTCTTT. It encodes CASSLSPGTGGFGEAFF.

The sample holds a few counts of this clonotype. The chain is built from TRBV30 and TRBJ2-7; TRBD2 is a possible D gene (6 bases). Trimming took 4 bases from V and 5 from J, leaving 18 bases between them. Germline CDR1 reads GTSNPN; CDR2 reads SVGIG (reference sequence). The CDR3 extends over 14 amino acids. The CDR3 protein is CAWTSGQGGNEQYF. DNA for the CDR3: TGTGCCTGGACCTCGGGGCAGGGAGGAAACGAGCAGTACTTC.

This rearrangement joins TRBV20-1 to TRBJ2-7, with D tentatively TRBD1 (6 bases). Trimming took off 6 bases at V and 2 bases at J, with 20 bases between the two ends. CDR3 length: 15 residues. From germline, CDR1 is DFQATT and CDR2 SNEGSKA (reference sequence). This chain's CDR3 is CSAFGTDPGAYEQYF. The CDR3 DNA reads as TGCAGTGCCTTCGGAACAGACCCAGGGGCCTACGAGCAGTACTTC.

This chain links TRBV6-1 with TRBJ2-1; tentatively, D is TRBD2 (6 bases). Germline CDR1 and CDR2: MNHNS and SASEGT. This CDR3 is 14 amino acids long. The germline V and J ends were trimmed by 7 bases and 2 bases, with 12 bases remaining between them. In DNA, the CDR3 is TGTGCCAGCATGATGCGGAGGGCCTACAATGAGCAGTTCTTC. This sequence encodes CASMMRRAYNEQFF.

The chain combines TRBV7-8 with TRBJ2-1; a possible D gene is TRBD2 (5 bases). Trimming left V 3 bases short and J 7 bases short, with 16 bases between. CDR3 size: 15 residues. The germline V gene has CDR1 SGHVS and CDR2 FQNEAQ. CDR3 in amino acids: CASSFPAGGQNEQFF. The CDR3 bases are TGTGCCAGCAGCTTCCCCGCGGGCGGGCAAAATGAGCAGTTCTTC.

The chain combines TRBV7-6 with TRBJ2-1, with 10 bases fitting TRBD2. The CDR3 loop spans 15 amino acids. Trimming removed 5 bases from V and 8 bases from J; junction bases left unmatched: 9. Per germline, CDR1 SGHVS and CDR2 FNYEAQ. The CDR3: CASSPTSGKLHEQFF. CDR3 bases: TGTGCCAGCAGCCCAACTAGCGGGAAACTCCATGAGCAGTTCTTC.

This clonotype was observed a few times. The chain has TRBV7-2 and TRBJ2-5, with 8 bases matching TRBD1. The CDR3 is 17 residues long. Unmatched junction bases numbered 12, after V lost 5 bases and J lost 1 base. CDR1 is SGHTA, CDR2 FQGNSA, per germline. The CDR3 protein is CASSPTPPGTGQETQYF. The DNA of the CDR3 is TGTGCCAGCAGCCCGACCCCACCCGGGACAGGCCAAGAGACCCAGTACTTC.

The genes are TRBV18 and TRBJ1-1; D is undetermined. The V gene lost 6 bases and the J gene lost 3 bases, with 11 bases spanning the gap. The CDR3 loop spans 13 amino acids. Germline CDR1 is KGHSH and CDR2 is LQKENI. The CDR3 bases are TGTGCCAGCTCCGCAAAAATGGACACTGAAGCTTTCTTT. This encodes CASSAKMDTEAFF.